The next 27 T cell receptor beta chains were all read from a single sample in a study of T cell responses to AZD1222 COVID-19 vaccine. Assay: immunoSEQ multiplex PCR; the TCRdb copy retains only in-frame clones and omits some. The sample holds over 120,000 clones, around 92% seen once. Material: peripheral blood, obtained 28 days after the second AZD1222 dose. These receptors all stem from an adult who received the AZD1222 COVID-19 vaccine.

The rearrangement joins TRBV2 to TRBJ2-1; D gene unclear. The germline gives CDR1 SNHLY, CDR2 FYNNEI. CDR3 length: 14 residues. Trimming pared 8 bases from V and 4 bases from J, leaving 15 bases between. CDR3 protein: CASLSGRSYNEQFF. The CDR3 nucleotides read TGTGCCAGCCTCTCTGGACGGTCGTACAATGAGCAGTTCTTC.

This clone was counted a single time. The rearrangement links TRBV5-1 to TRBJ2-7, with a weak D call TRBD2 (5 bases). The V end lost 3 bases, the J end lost 0 bases, and 16 bases lay between the germline ends. The germline gives CDR1 SGHRS, CDR2 YFSETQ. The CDR3 is made up of 16 amino acids. The CDR3 here is CASSWGQAVGSYEQYF. The CDR3 region has the DNA TGCGCCAGCAGCTGGGGTCAAGCGGTAGGCTCCTACGAGCAGTACTTC. The full variable domain, rest sourced from reference TRBV5-1 and TRBJ2-7, is KAGVTQTPRYLIKTRGQQVTLSCSPISGHRSVSWYQQTPGQGLQFLFEYFSETQRNKGNFPGRFSGRQFSNSRSEMNVSTLELGDSALYLCASSWGQAVGSYEQYFGPGTRLTVT.

This clone was found once. The rearrangement links TRBV7-9 to TRBJ1-3; TRBD1 agrees at 8 bases. Germline assignment: CDR1 SEHNR and CDR2 FQNEAQ (reference sequence). The CDR3 has 15 residues. V shed 2 bases, J shed 4 bases, and the junction held 4 bases outside the gene matches. The CDR3 loop reads CASSLQGADGNTIYF. The CDR3 DNA reads TGTGCCAGCAGCTTACAGGGGGCTGACGGAAACACCATATATTTT.

The CDR3 bases are TGTGCCAGCAAGATAGAAGCGGAGGACACTGAAGCTTTCTTT. As protein: CASKIEAEDTEAFF. The chain couples TRBV6-5 to TRBJ1-1; D call uncertain. The V and J ends lost 7 bases and 3 bases respectively, with 15 bases between them. Germline V gene lookup returns CDR1 MNHEY and CDR2 SVGAGI. There are 14 residues in the CDR3.

V gene TRBV28 combines with J gene TRBJ1-5; possible D gene TRBD1, 5 bases. The CDR3 length is 14 residues. V shed 0 bases and J shed 6 bases, with 9 bases lying between them. The germline CDR1 and CDR2 sequences are MDHEN and SYDVKM. The DNA of the CDR3 is TGTGCCAGCAGTTTATGGCAGGGAGGTCAGCCCCAGCATTTT. Residues: CASSLWQGGQPQHF.

The sample holds a few counts of this clone. This chain uses TRBV5-6 with TRBJ1-1; 10 bases are shared with TRBD1. V lost 4 bases and J lost 11; bases outside the gene matches: 5. CDR3 length: 12 residues. The germline CDR1 and CDR2 sequences are SGHDT and YYEEEE. CDR3 sequence reads: CASSLDRGSAFF. DNA for the CDR3: TGTGCCAGCAGCCTGGACAGGGGGTCGGCTTTCTTT.

The CDR3 is CASSFREYEQYF. The CDR3 nucleotides are TGTGCCAGCAGTTTTCGGGAATACGAGCAGTACTTC. The chain employs TRBV28 and TRBJ2-7; tentatively, D is TRBD2 (5 bases). V lost 3 bases and J 4 bases, leaving 7 bases between the germline ends. The CDR3 is 12 amino acids. Germline CDR1 reads MDHEN; CDR2 reads SYDVKM.

The rearrangement links TRBV28 to TRBJ2-1, with D uncertain. CDR1 and CDR2 from the germline V gene are MDHEN and SYDVKM. The CDR3 runs to 13 residues. Trimming took 1 base from V and 4 from J, leaving 5 bases between them. The CDR3 sequence is CASSLLRYNEQFF. In DNA form, the CDR3 reads TGTGCCAGCAGTTTATTGAGGTACAATGAGCAGTTCTTC.

The chain couples TRBV5-4 to TRBJ2-2; D not resolved. Germline V lookup: CDR1 SGHNT, CDR2 YYREEE (reference sequence). The length of the CDR3 is 12 residues. Trimming left V 9 bases short and J 6 bases short, with 12 bases between. The chain's CDR3 is CANGRTPGELFF. Written as DNA, the CDR3 is TGTGCCAACGGAAGGACCCCCGGGGAGCTGTTTTTT.

The rearrangement links TRBV6-5 to TRBJ1-5; D is uncertain. The CDR3 consists of 12 residues. V lost 6 bases and J 2 bases, leaving 5 bases between the germline ends. The V gene's germline CDR1 is MNHEY and CDR2 SVGAGI. The CDR3 nucleotides are TGTGCCAGCAGAAAAGGCAATCAGCCCCAGCATTTT. Amino acids: CASRKGNQPQHF.

This chain connects TRBV21-1 to TRBJ1-2. TRBV21-1 counts as a pseudogene. This CDR3 region has 12 residues. CDR3 sequence: CASSYDVDGYTF. The CDR3 coding sequence is TGTGCCAGCAGCTACGACGTTGATGGCTACACCTTC.

The chain links TRBV29-1 to TRBJ2-2, with D perhaps matching TRBD1 (5 bases). CDR1 is SQVTM and CDR2 is ANQGSEA in the germline V gene. The CDR3 has 16 residues. V was pared by 2 bases and J by 4 bases, with 17 bases between. Written as DNA, the CDR3 is TGCAGCGTTGAAAGTACTTCAGGGTTGGGCACCGGGGAGCTGTTTTTT. Translating gives CSVESTSGLGTGELFF.

V gene TRBV30 combines with J gene TRBJ2-1, with D possibly TRBD2 on 8 matching bases. CDR3 size: 17 residues. Germline V gene lookup returns CDR1 GTSNPN and CDR2 SVGIG (reference sequence). Trimming took off 4 bases at V and 4 bases at J, with 23 bases between the two ends. The DNA of the CDR3 is TGTGCCTGGACCCGTAGGGACAGCGGGAGAGTATACAATGAGCAGTTCTTC. Protein product: CAWTRRDSGRVYNEQFF.

The chain uses TRBV19 and TRBJ2-1, with D hard to call. V gave up 1 base and J gave up 5 bases, with 6 bases separating them. Germline V gene data show CDR1 as LNHDA and CDR2 as SQIVND (reference sequence). CDR3 size: 13 residues. The CDR3 loop reads CASSIVTDNEQFF. The DNA for the CDR3 is TGTGCCAGTAGTATAGTCACCGACAATGAGCAGTTCTTC.

The V and J genes are TRBV10-3 and TRBJ1-1, with D perhaps TRBD1 (5 bases). This CDR3 comprises 14 residues. With 3 bases removed from V and 1 base from J, the gap between germline ends came to 9 bases. The germline CDR1 and CDR2 sequences are ENHRY and SYGVKD. DNA of the CDR3: TGTGCCATCAGTGACGGGGGAAAGAACACTGAAGCTTTCTTT. It translates to CAISDGGKNTEAFF.

The V and J genes are TRBV5-1 and TRBJ2-2, with D unclear. Germline V gene lookup returns CDR1 SGHRS and CDR2 YFSETQ. V was cut by 3 bases and J by 4 bases, with 13 bases left in between. This CDR3 comprises 15 residues. The CDR3 loop is CASSSLQWGTGELFF. The CDR3 nucleotides are TGCGCCAGCAGCTCCCTGCAGTGGGGCACCGGGGAGCTGTTTTTT.

The chain employs TRBV21-1 and TRBJ2-3; the table's D call, TRBD2, was not checked against the DNA. TRBV21-1 is labeled a pseudogene. The CDR3 has 14 residues. CDR3 residues: CASSNRGETDTQYF. CDR3 in DNA: TGTGCCAGCAGCAATCGTGGGGAGACAGATACGCAGTATTTT.

The chain uses TRBV20-1 and TRBJ2-1; no reliable D call. Germline V gives CDR1 DFQATT, CDR2 SNEGSKA (reference sequence). This CDR3 is 12 amino acids long. V dropped 3 bases and J dropped 4 bases, with 7 bases sitting between them. CDR3 protein: CSASLPYNEQFF. Written as DNA, the CDR3 is TGCAGTGCTAGTTTACCGTACAATGAGCAGTTCTTC.

The CDR3 bases are TGTGCCAGCAGCCAAATCTCGGGGCGAGGGCCTGGCTACACCTTC. It encodes CASSQISGRGPGYTF. The chain uses TRBV3-1 (or the pseudogene TRBV3-2) and TRBJ1-2, with a tentative D call TRBD1 (5 bases). The CDR3 is 15 residues long. Between the trimmed V and J ends, which lost 2 bases and 7 bases, there was a span of 17 bases. Germline-derived CDR1 and CDR2 are LGHDT and YNNKEL (reference sequence).

The V call is TRBV7-9, the J call TRBJ2-3, with 9 bases identical to TRBD2. Unmatched junction bases numbered 2, after V lost 3 bases and J lost 1 base. The CDR3 is 15 amino acids. CDR1 SEHNR and CDR2 FQNEAQ come from the germline V gene (reference sequence). In DNA form, the CDR3 reads TGTGCCAGCAGCTTCTGGACTAGCGGCACAGATACGCAGTATTTT. It translates to CASSFWTSGTDTQYF.

The V call is TRBV7-9, the J call TRBJ1-2, with D perhaps TRBD1 (6 bases). The V gene's germline CDR1 is SEHNR and CDR2 FQNEAQ (reference sequence). V lost 1 base, J lost 0 bases, and 9 bases lay in between. CDR3 length equals 15 residues. CDR3 DNA: TGTGCCAGCAGCTTAGGACAGGAAGCTAACTATGGCTACACCTTC. Amino acids: CASSLGQEANYGYTF.

V usage is TRBV27 and J usage is TRBJ1-1; no clear D gene. The ends were cut back, 3 bases at V and 10 bases at J, with 9 bases in the middle. Germline loops: CDR1 MNHEY, CDR2 SMNVEV (reference sequence). This CDR3 spans 11 amino acids. CDR3 residues: CASSLGRLAFF. The CDR3 DNA follows: TGTGCCAGCAGTTTGGGGAGGCTAGCTTTCTTT.

The chain uses TRBV6-1 and TRBJ2-3; 12 bases map to TRBD2. The trim removed 4 bases at V and 4 bases at J, leaving 6 bases unmatched. This CDR3 is 16 amino acids long. Germline V gives CDR1 MNHNS, CDR2 SASEGT. Here the CDR3 DNA reads TGTGCCAGCAGTGCTCGACTAGCGGGAGTGGCAGATACGCAGTATTTT. It encodes CASSARLAGVADTQYF.

The chain recombines TRBV7-2 with TRBJ1-3; no definite D call. The V end was cut by 1 base, the J end by 2 bases, with 6 bases between. This CDR3 is 14 amino acids long. Germline loops: CDR1 SGHTA, CDR2 FQGNSA. The CDR3 here is CASSLERAGNTIYF. The CDR3 nucleotides are TGTGCCAGCAGCTTAGAGCGGGCTGGAAACACCATATATTTT. The variable domain in full, completed from reference TRBV7-2 and TRBJ1-3, reads GAGVSQSPSNKVTEKGKDVELRCDPISGHTALYWYRQSLGQGLEFLIYFQGNSAPDKSGLPSDRFSAERTGGSVSTLTIQRTQQEDSAVYLCASSLERAGNTIYFGEGSWLTVV.

The chain couples TRBV28 to TRBJ1-4, with TRBD1 matching over 7 bases. This CDR3 comprises 16 residues. The ends lost 6 bases at V and 0 bases at J; junction bases unmatched: 7. The germline CDR1 and CDR2 sequences are MDHEN and SYDVKM. The CDR3 region has the DNA TGTGCCAGCAGCCAACCAGGGGGGTCAACTAATGAAAAACTGTTTTTT. Translating gives CASSQPGGSTNEKLFF. Supplemented by reference TRBV28 and TRBJ1-4, the full variable domain reads DVKVTQSSRYLVKRTGEKVFLECVQDMDHENMFWYRQDPGLGLRLIYFSYDVKMKEKGDIPEGYSVSREKKERFSLILESASTNQTSMYLCASSQPGGSTNEKLFFGSGTQLSVL.

The V and J genes are TRBV6-5 and TRBJ2-7; TRBD2 matches 12 bases. From germline, CDR1 is MNHEY and CDR2 SVGAGI. This CDR3 region has 16 residues. Losses at the gene ends were 2 bases for V and 2 bases for J; bases not matched to a gene: 4. DNA of the CDR3: TGTGCCAGCAGTTACCGGACTAGCGGGAAACCCTACGAGCAGTACTTC. Translated: CASSYRTSGKPYEQYF.

The chain combines TRBV5-1 with TRBJ2-7, with D tentatively TRBD1 (6 bases). The germline V gene encodes CDR1 SGHRS and CDR2 YFSETQ. The CDR3 covers 16 residues. Trimming stripped 0 bases from V and 5 bases from J, with 18 bases between. The CDR3 nucleotides are TGCGCCAGCAGCTTGGCCCGTACGGTACAGGGTGACGAGCAGTACTTC. Translating it yields CASSLARTVQGDEQYF. The whole variable domain, remainder taken from reference TRBV5-1 and TRBJ2-7, is KAGVTQTPRYLIKTRGQQVTLSCSPISGHRSVSWYQQTPGQGLQFLFEYFSETQRNKGNFPGRFSGRQFSNSRSEMNVSTLELGDSALYLCASSLARTVQGDEQYFGPGTRLTVT.